Sequencing of this T cell receptor beta chain was carried out in a study of blood T cell repertoires in COVID-19. The CDR3 extends over 12 amino acids. Trimming removed 5 bases at V and 4 bases at J, with 7 bases between. Germline V gives CDR1 MNHEY, CDR2 SMNVEV (reference sequence). Libraries were prepared by immunoSEQ multiplex PCR; TCRdb keeps only in-frame clonotypes and omits some of them. The data show 110,000 or so clones, 70% to 90% seen once. This sequence originates from a man aged 40-49 years with acute or convalescent COVID-19. Sequencing was performed on peripheral blood. J is TRBJ2-3 and V is TRBV27; unclear D gene. The CDR3 spells CASSPQSDTQYF. Written as DNA, the CDR3 is TGTGCCAGCAGTCCCCAATCAGATACGCAGTATTTT.